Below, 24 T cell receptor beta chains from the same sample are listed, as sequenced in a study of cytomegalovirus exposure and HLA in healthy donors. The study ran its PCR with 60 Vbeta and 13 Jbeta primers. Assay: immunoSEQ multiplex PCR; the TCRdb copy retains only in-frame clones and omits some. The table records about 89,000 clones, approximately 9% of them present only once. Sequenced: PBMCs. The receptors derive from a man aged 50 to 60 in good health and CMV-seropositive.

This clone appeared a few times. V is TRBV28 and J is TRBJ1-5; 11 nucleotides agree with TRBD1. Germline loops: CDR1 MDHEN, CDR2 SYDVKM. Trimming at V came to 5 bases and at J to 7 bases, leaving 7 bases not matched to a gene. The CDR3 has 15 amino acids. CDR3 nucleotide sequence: TGTGCCAGCAGTACCGGGACAGGGGGTATCCAGCCCCAGCATTTT. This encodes CASSTGTGGIQPQHF.

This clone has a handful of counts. As DNA, the CDR3 is TGTGCCTGGAGCCCCAGCGGAGCGGGGACCCAGTACTTC. Encoded protein: CAWSPSGAGTQYF. The chain carries TRBV30 and TRBJ2-5, with a possible D match to TRBD2 (6 bases). The V gene lost 3 bases and the J gene lost 7 bases, with 15 bases spanning the gap. From germline, CDR1 is GTSNPN and CDR2 SVGIG (reference sequence). The CDR3 is 13 amino acids.

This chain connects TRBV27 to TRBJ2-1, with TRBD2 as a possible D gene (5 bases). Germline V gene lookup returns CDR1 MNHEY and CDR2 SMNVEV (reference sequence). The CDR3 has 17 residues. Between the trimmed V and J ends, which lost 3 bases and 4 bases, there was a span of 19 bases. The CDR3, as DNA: TGTGCCAGCAGTTTCCTCAGATCCGGGAACGGATACAATGAGCAGTTCTTC. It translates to CASSFLRSGNGYNEQFF.

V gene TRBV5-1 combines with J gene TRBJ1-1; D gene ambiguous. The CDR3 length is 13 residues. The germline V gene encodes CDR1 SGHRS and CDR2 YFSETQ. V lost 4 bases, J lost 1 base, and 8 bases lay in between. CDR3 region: CASSTTSNTEAFF. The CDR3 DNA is TGCGCCAGCAGCACCACATCGAACACTGAAGCTTTCTTT.

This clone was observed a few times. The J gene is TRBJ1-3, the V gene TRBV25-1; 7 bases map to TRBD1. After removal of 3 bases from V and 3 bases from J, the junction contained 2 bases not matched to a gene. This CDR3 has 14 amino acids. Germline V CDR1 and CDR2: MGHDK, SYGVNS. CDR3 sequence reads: CASSEDRLGNTIYF. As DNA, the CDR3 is TGTGCCAGCAGTGAGGACAGGCTTGGAAACACCATATATTTT.

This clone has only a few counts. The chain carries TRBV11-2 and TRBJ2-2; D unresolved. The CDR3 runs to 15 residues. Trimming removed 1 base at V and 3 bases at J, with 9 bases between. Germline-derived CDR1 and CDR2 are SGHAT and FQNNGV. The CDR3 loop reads CASSLVRPDTGELFF. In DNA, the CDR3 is TGTGCCAGCAGCTTAGTGCGTCCGGACACCGGGGAGCTGTTTTTT.

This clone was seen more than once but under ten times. This CDR3 reads CASSPQPGLASYNEQFF. CDR3 coding DNA: TGTGCCAGCAGCCCCCAACCGGGACTAGCGTCCTACAATGAGCAGTTCTTC. The rearrangement joins TRBV13 to TRBJ2-1, with TRBD2 matching 10 bases. CDR1 and CDR2 from the germline V gene are PRHDT and FYEKMQ (reference sequence). This CDR3 has 17 residues. The V gene end was trimmed by 5 bases and the J gene end by 1 base; junction bases not matched to a gene: 8.

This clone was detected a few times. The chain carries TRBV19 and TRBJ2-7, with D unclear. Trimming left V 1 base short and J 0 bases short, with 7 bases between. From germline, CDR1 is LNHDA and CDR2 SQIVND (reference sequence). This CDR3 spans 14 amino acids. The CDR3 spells CASSIGSSSYEQYF. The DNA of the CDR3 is TGTGCCAGTAGTATAGGGAGCAGCTCCTACGAGCAGTACTTC.

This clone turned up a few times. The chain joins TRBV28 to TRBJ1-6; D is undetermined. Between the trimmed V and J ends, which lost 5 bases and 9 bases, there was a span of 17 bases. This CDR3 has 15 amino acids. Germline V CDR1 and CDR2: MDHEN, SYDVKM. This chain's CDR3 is CASSRRTAAGSPLHF. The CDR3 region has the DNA TGTGCCAGCAGTCGGAGGACTGCGGCGGGTTCACCCCTCCACTTT.

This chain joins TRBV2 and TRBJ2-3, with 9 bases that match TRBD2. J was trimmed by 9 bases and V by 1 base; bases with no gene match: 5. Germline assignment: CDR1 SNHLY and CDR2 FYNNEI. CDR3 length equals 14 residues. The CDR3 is CASSEVKSGRTQYF. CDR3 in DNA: TGTGCCAGCAGTGAAGTAAAAAGCGGGAGGACGCAGTATTTT.

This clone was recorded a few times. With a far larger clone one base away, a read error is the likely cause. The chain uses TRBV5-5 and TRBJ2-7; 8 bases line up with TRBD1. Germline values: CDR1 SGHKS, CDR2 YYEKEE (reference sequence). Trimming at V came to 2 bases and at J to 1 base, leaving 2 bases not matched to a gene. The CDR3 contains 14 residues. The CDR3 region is CASSFTGGSYEQYF. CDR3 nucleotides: TGTGCCAGCAGCTTTACAGGGGGGTCCTACGAGCAGTACTTC.

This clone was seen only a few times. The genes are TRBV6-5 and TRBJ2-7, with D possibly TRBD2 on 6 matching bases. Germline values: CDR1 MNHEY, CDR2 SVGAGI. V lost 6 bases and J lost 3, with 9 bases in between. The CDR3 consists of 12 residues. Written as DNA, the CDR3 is TGTGCCAGCAGAAAGGGACTCTACGAGCAGTACTTC. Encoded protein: CASRKGLYEQYF.

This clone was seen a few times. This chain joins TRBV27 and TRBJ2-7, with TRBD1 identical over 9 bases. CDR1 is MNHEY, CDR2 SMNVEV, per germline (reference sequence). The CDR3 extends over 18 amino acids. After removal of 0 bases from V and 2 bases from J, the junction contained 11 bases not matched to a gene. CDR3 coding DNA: TGTGCCAGCAGTTTATCGTTCGGGACAGGGTATTGGGCCTACGAGCAGTACTTC. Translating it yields CASSLSFGTGYWAYEQYF.

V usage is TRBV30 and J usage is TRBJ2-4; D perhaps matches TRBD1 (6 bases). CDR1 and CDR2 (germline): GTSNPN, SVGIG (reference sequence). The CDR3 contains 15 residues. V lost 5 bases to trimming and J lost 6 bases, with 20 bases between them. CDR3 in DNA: TGTGCCTGGCCTATGGGGGCAGGGGCTATAAACATTCAGTACTTC. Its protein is CAWPMGAGAINIQYF.

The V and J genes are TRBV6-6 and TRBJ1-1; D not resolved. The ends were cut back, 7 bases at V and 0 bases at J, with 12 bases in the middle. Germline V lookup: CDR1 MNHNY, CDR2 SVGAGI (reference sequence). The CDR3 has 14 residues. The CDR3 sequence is CASKAGVLNTEAFF. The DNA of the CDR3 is TGTGCCAGCAAGGCCGGGGTTTTGAACACTGAAGCTTTCTTT.

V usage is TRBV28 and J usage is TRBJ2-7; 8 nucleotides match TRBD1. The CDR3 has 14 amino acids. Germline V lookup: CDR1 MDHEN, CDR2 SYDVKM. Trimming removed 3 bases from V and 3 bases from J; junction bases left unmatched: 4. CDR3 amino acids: CASSFRTGHYEQYF. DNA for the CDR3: TGTGCCAGCAGTTTCCGGACAGGGCACTACGAGCAGTACTTC. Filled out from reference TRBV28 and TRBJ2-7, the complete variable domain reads DVKVTQSSRYLVKRTGEKVFLECVQDMDHENMFWYRQDPGLGLRLIYFSYDVKMKEKGDIPEGYSVSREKKERFSLILESASTNQTSMYLCASSFRTGHYEQYFGPGTRLTVT.

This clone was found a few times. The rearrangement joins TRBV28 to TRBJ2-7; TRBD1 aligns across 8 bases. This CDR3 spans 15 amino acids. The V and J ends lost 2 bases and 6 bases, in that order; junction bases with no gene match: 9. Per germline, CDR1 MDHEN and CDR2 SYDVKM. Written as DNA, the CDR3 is TGTGCCAGCAGTTTAGGAGGACAGGGTACTTTCGAGCAGTACTTC. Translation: CASSLGGQGTFEQYF.

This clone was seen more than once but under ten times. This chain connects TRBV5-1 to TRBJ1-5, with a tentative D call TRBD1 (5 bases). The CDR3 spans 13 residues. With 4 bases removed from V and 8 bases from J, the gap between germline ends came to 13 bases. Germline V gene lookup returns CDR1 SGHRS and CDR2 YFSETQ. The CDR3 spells CASSQQVGKPQHF. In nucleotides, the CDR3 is TGCGCCAGCAGCCAACAGGTTGGTAAGCCCCAGCATTTT.

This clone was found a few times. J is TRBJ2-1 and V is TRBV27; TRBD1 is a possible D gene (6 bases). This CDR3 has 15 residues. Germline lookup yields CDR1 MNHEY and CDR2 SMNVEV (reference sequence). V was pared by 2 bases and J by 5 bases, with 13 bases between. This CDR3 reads CASSLRGTTDNEQFF. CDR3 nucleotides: TGTGCCAGCAGTTTAAGGGGGACAACCGACAATGAGCAGTTCTTC.

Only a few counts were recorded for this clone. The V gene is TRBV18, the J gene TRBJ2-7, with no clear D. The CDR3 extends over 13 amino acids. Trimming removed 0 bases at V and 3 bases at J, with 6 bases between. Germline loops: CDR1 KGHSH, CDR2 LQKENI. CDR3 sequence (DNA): TGTGCCAGCTCACCACCCCGCTACTACGAGCAGTACTTC. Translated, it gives CASSPPRYYEQYF.

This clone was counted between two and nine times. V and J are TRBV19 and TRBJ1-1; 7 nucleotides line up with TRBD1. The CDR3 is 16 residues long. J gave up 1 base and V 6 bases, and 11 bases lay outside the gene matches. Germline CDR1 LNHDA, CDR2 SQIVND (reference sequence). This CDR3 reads CASRGRQGTTNTEAFF. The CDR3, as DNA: TGTGCCAGTAGGGGGAGACAGGGAACCACGAACACTGAAGCTTTCTTT.

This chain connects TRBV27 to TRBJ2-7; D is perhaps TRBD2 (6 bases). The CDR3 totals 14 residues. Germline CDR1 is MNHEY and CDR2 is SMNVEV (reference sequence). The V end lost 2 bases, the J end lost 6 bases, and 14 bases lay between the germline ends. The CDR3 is CASSLRGGMGEQYF. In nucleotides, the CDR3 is TGTGCCAGCAGTTTACGAGGAGGGATGGGCGAGCAGTACTTC.

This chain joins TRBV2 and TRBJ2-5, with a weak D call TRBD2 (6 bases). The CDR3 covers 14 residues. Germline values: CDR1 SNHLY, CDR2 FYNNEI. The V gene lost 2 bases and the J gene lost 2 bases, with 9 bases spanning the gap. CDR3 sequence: CASSERREQETQYF. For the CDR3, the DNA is TGTGCCAGCAGTGAAAGGCGGGAACAAGAGACCCAGTACTTC.

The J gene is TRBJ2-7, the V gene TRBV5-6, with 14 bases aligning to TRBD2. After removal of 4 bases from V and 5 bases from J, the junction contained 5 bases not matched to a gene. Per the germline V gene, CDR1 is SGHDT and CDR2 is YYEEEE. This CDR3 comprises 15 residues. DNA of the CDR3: TGTGCCAGCAGCACTCCGACTAGCGGGAGGGACGAGCAGTACTTC. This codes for CASSTPTSGRDEQYF.